This TCR beta chain was recovered during a study of identical twins (dated by TCRdb to about 2016). The study in broad terms: TCR alpha and beta repertoires from monozygotic twins, unrelated adults of various ages and cord blood were deep-sequenced to test whether fetal clonotypes persist. Replicate twin experiments were performed at different times using different library preparation protocols to rule out contamination. General conclusions and limits of the study: Because the same donors could not be followed over many years, the conclusions relied on cross-sectional statistical analysis. Out-of-frame TCR alpha sharing in monozygotic twins was systematically underestimated by recombination models, whereas sharing between unrelated individuals was in agreement with the recombination models. A weaker excess of twin sharing was found in beta out-of-frame sequences because the signal-to-noise ratio was lowered by fewer shared sequences. Abundant cord blood beta clonotypes carried fewer insertions; young adult naive repertoires showed a weaker similar trend, while memory repertoires showed none. Invariant T cells such as MAIT and iNKT could partly confound zero-insertion analyses, though diverse VJ usage argued against this for most clonotypes. Compared with coincidental sharing between unrelated individuals, out-of-frame TCR alpha sequences shared between twins had an excess of sequences with low generation probability.

Every donor in the study was a healthy Caucasian. Three pairs of female monozygotic twins, all aged roughly 18 to 29 years, made up the twin cohort. RNA for TCR libraries was isolated from peripheral blood mononuclear cells. With respect to this clonotype: The antigen this receptor binds is unknown. The sample holds no much larger clone one base away, and base qualities are not on file.

V ends up 5 bases short and J 8 bases short, with an unmatched junction base count of 8. Inclusive of the bounding cysteine and phenylalanine, the CDR3 is 14 residues long. This entry keeps only the CDR3 DNA: 42 bases, framed from base 1. CDR1 and CDR2 are read off the germline V gene (reference sequence) as SEHNR and FQNEAQ. The method was 5' RACE. TCRdb records Illumina HiSeq 2000 as the sequencer. Template switching added a universal primer binding site, and the final cDNA carried a unique molecular identifier that allowed TCR cDNA molecules to be counted accurately. First-strand cDNA for TCR alpha and beta chains was synthesized from specific primers in the conserved constant-segment region. To control for contamination, every cDNA library carried two barcodes: a SMART-Mk sample barcode plus Illumina barcodes. TruSeq adapter sequences along with Illumina sample barcodes were introduced in two successive PCR steps. The TCR alpha and beta cDNA libraries were sequenced on the Illumina HiSeq platform using custom primers. Processing in the source paper ran as follows. Raw reads were processed with MiGEC to extract unique molecular identifiers, and MiXCR was used to determine CDR3 positions. Recombination models were inferred per individual with the repgenHMM and IGoR tools using an EM algorithm. Shared clonotype analysis was performed with the tcR package in R, normalizing sharing by the product of cloneset sizes. To study raw recombination free of thymic and clonal selection effects, out-of-frame nonproductive sequences were analyzed. Through fastp at Q25 and MiXCR, TCRdb rebuilt clones from the public reads, retaining in-frame beta chains. Rows are unified per CDR3 protein, each entry keeping the most common DNA and genes. TCRdb, not the original authors, processed these V and J calls. In this sample the table shows approximately 600,000 distinct CDR3 sequences, just under 10% of which occur a single time. Around 3.2% of the sample belongs to the ten largest clones.

These data were likewise used in another study, on yellow fever vaccine responses in identical twins. As the second publication notes: The authors reported that the T cell response to vaccination in identical twins appeared partly convergent and partly personalized. In the study, vaccine-responding T cell clones were precisely tracked in identical twins.

Here the chain combines TRBV7-9 and TRBJ2-1; 8 junctional bases match TRBD2. The sequence was obtained from a woman younger than 35 in good health. Material: PBMCs. CDR3 protein: CASSPGLGSYEQFF. The DNA sequence is given as TGTGCCAGCAGCCCGGGACTAGGCAGCTATGAGCAGTTCTTC.